A single T cell receptor (beta chain) is shown here with its context. The sample is drawn from a study of blood T cell repertoires in COVID-19. Turning to the study itself: Researchers got acute and convalescent COVID-19 samples from the United States, Italy and Spain. Sample material is recorded as cDNA or gDNA derived from T cells, B-cell-depleted T cells, or PBMCs.

Clones were sequenced by immunoSEQ multiplex PCR, and TCRdb holds only the in-frame ones, with some missing. The data hold around 58,000 clones, with 88% observed a single time. Between the trimmed V and J ends, which lost 0 bases and 5 bases, there was a span of 18 bases. This CDR3 has 16 residues. Looked up from germline, CDR1 is SGHRS and CDR2 is YFSETQ. The source is a human donor in a cohort sampled during active COVID-19. The sequenced sample was peripheral blood. The chain recombines TRBV5-1 with TRBJ2-7; D is unclear. The CDR3 is CASSLGSTGEFDEQYF. The CDR3 bases are TGCGCCAGCAGCTTGGGATCGACTGGCGAGTTCGACGAGCAGTACTTC. The variable domain in full, completed from reference TRBV5-1 and TRBJ2-7, reads KAGVTQTPRYLIKTRGQQVTLSCSPISGHRSVSWYQQTPGQGLQFLFEYFSETQRNKGNFPGRFSGRQFSNSRSEMNVSTLELGDSALYLCASSLGSTGEFDEQYFGPGTRLTVT.